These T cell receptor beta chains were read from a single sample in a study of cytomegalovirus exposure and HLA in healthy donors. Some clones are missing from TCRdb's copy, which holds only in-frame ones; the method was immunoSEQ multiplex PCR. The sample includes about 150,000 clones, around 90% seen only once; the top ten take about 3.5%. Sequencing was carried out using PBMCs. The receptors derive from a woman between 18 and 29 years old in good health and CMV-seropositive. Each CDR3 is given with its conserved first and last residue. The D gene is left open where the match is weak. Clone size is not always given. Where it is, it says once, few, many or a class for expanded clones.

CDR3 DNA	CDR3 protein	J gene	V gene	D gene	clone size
TGTGCCAGCAGCTTAGAGGGGGGACAGAACTATGGCTACACCTTC	CASSLEGGQNYGYTF	TRBJ1-2	TRBV11-2	TRBD1	NA
TGTGCCAGCAGCCTTGGGACAGGGGGCTACGAGCAGTACTTC	CASSLGTGGYEQYF	TRBJ2-7	TRBV13	TRBD1	NA
TGTGCCAGCAGTCTCCTCACTACAGGGAAAGAGGAGCAGTTCTTC	CASSLLTTGKEEQFF	TRBJ2-1	TRBV28	NA	few
TGCGCCAGCAGCCACAGTCCAGGGAACTACGAGCAGTACTTC	CASSHSPGNYEQYF	TRBJ2-7	TRBV4-3	NA	once
TGCGCCAGCAGCTTGAAAGCAGACACCCAACTGTTTTTT	CASSLKADTQLFF	TRBJ1-4	TRBV5-1	NA	NA
TGTGCCAGCAGCCCTCAGGGGACTCAGCCCCAGCATTTT	CASSPQGTQPQHF	TRBJ1-5	TRBV7-9	NA	NA
TGCGCCAGCAGCCAAGTTTTCAGGGGTTCCTATGGCTACACCTTC	CASSQVFRGSYGYTF	TRBJ1-2	TRBV4-1	NA	once
TGTGCCAGCAGTTCCCGGGACAGGGTCCTCGCCAATCAGCCCCAGCATTTT	CASSSRDRVLANQPQHF	TRBJ1-5	TRBV27	TRBD1	NA
TGTGCCAGCAGTGTTGAGCGGAGGAGCTCCTACAATGAGCAGTTCTTC	CASSVERRSSYNEQFF	TRBJ2-1	TRBV6-1	NA	NA
TGTGCCAGCAGCTTAGAGCCAGGGAGGACAAGCGAGCAGTACTTC	CASSLEPGRTSEQYF	TRBJ2-7	TRBV5-6	NA	once
TGTGCCAGTTCAGCGCCCAGGGATATTAACTATGGCTACACCTTC	CASSAPRDINYGYTF	TRBJ1-2	TRBV19	NA	NA
TGTGCCAGCACCAAGGGCAAGATCATGGGGGCGAATGAGCAGTTCTTC	CASTKGKIMGANEQFF	TRBJ2-1	TRBV27	NA	once
TGTGCCAGCAGCTTGACAAGCGGGAGGGCCACCTACGAGCAGTACTTC	CASSLTSGRATYEQYF	TRBJ2-7	TRBV7-6	TRBD2	NA
TGTGCCAGCAGCGATCTCGGACACCTTAACACTGAAGCTTTCTTT	CASSDLGHLNTEAFF	TRBJ1-1	TRBV2	NA	NA
TGTGCCAGCAGTTTCCGCGGGAGGGCCTACAATGAGCAGTTCTTC	CASSFRGRAYNEQFF	TRBJ2-1	TRBV28	TRBD2	NA
TGTGCCTGTACCGGGACAGGGGGCTACGAGCAGTACTTC	CACTGTGGYEQYF	TRBJ2-7	TRBV30	TRBD1	NA
TGCAGCGTTGAAGCCGGGGGACCTATATCAGAAGCTTTCTTT	CSVEAGGPISEAFF	TRBJ1-1	TRBV29-1	NA	NA
TGTGCCAGCAGTCGGACGGGAAAGAATGAAAAACTGTTTTTT	CASSRTGKNEKLFF	TRBJ1-4	TRBV11-3	NA	NA
TGTGCCAGCAGTCGACTAGCGGGAGTACTGTACGAGCAGTACTTC	CASSRLAGVLYEQYF	TRBJ2-7	TRBV28	TRBD2	NA
TGTGCCAGCAGTTTTGAGGCGGGCTCCTACGAGCAGTACTTC	CASSFEAGSYEQYF	TRBJ2-7	TRBV28	NA	once
TGTGCCATCAGTGAGTACGGGAGAGGGGAGACCCAGTACTTC	CAISEYGRGETQYF	TRBJ2-5	TRBV10-3	NA	once
TGTGCCTGGACTTCCGGAGGAATCTACGAGCAGTACTTC	CAWTSGGIYEQYF	TRBJ2-7	TRBV30	NA	NA
TGTGCCAGCGGCCTAGCGGGAGATAAAGAGACCCAGTACTTC	CASGLAGDKETQYF	TRBJ2-5	TRBV11-1	TRBD2	NA
TGTGCCAGCAGTTTACTAGCGGGAGGGCCAGATACGCAGTATTTT	CASSLLAGGPDTQYF	TRBJ2-3	TRBV28	TRBD2	NA
TGTGCCAGTAGTATGGGGCAGGGGGCCCTCAATCAGCCCCAGCATTTT	CASSMGQGALNQPQHF	TRBJ1-5	TRBV19	TRBD1	NA
TGTGCCACCTCCTCGAGGGAAGGTCCGAATCAGCCCCAGCATTTT	CATSSREGPNQPQHF	TRBJ1-5	TRBV6-5	NA	NA
TGCGCCAGCAGCCCGGGACAGGGAAACGAGCAGTACTTC	CASSPGQGNEQYF	TRBJ2-7	TRBV5-1	TRBD1	NA
TGCGCCAGCAGCTTCAGTGGGGGGTGGGTTACTGAAGCTTTCTTT	CASSFSGGWVTEAFF	TRBJ1-1	TRBV5-1	NA	NA